The clone carrying this T cell receptor beta chain was counted only a few times. Its antigen is undetermined. TCRdb recomputed calls from the RT-PCR reads with MiXCR, one row per CDR3 protein. The repertoire consists of more than 500,000 distinct CDR3 sequences, with over 9% occurring once and the leading ten covering approximately 11%. This entry belongs to a study of response to subunit inactivated influenza vaccine. Study-wide results and limits: After each seasonal influenza vaccination, few new T cells are recruited, the authors suggested.

Trimming left V 3 bases short and J 6 bases short, with 15 bases between. Germline V lookup: CDR1 DFQATT, CDR2 SNEGSKA (reference sequence). CDR3 length equals 14 residues. This sample was shared with a second study, whose subject was T cells expressing NK-cell markers. In that study: In generating TCR beta cDNA, 5'RACE template switching with UMIs was used. The TCR beta repertoires were obtained from sorted CD3+CD56+NKG2C+, CD3+CD56+NKG2C- and CD3+CD56-NKG2C+ T cells. Sequencing covered eight donors, seven HCMV-seropositive and one seronegative. About 1.0-8% of CD8+ T cells in several donors belonged to dominant NKG2C+ clonotypes.

This chain links TRBV20-1 with TRBJ2-1; D is possibly TRBD2 (7 bases). The sample here was PBMCs from blood, taken on the day of vaccination. This TCR was sampled from a man aged 50 to 60 who received an inactivated influenza vaccine. CDR3 DNA: TGCAGTGCTAGCAGGGGACTACTCACCAATGAGCAGTTCTTC. Its protein is CSASRGLLTNEQFF.